What follows is one T cell receptor beta chain and its context. Its antigen is currently unknown. The sample is drawn from a study of OX40 agonist ivuxolimab in advanced cancers. The overall study: Across the patients, intravenous ivuxolimab was delivered every 2 weeks at 0.01 to 10 mg/kg. Of the participants, 35% to 50% had some prior anti-PD-1, anti-PD-L1 or anti-CTLA-4 therapy, which was allowed. Points from the study as a whole: Specificity for antigen went undetermined in the expanded peripheral T cells. With doses of 0.1 to 3.0 mg/kg, CD4+ and CD8+ blood T cells had undergone clonal expansion by week 6.

Sequencing was performed with immunoSEQ multiplex PCR; in TCRdb, only in-frame clones are kept and a portion is missing. There are about 72,000 clones in the sample; 88% occur only once, and more than 0.85% lies in the top ten. Germline assignment: CDR1 SQVTM and CDR2 ANQGSEA. The CDR3 extends over 11 amino acids. V dropped 7 bases and J dropped 1 base, with 7 bases sitting between them. This receptor was identified in an adult with an advanced solid tumor such as melanoma, head and neck, liver or kidney cancer. The chain uses TRBV29-1 and TRBJ1-1; no clear D. The sequencing here drew on CD4+ or CD8+ T cells sorted from blood, taken in a trial of the OX40 agonist ivuxolimab. The CDR3 DNA is TGCAGCGGTTATAAGAACACTGAAGCTTTCTTT. Translating it yields CSGYKNTEAFF.